This is a list of T cell receptor beta chains from one sample in a study of blood T cell repertoires in COVID-19. Here immunoSEQ multiplex PCR was the method, and the copy in TCRdb shows in-frame clones only, minus some. The data show approximately 170,000 clones, around 83% seen once. The sequencing input was peripheral blood. These receptors all come from a man in his 70s who had recovered from COVID-19. Both conserved end residues are trimmed from each CDR3.

TRBV4-1	TRBJ1-1	ASSQEVGAVTEAF
TRBV6-1	TRBJ1-5	ASSEGEPRKAQH
TRBV7-8	TRBJ1-2	ASSPRDFNYGYT
TRBV7-9	TRBJ2-5	ASSLAAMETQY
TRBV11-2	TRBJ2-2	ASSFGPAANTGELF
TRBV6-1	TRBJ2-7	ASSVSSGSHNGYEQY
TRBV5-4	TRBJ2-1	ASSLPPSGSVVNEQF
TRBV19	TRBJ2-2	ASSFGLAGGHTGELF
TRBV11-2	TRBJ1-2	ASSSHLQGTGYT
TRBV7-2	TRBJ2-5	ASSSRLAGGPGKTQY
TRBV3-1/TRBV3-2	TRBJ2-2	ASSQARRGPSRTGELF
TRBV19	TRBJ2-1	ASSTGTSRYNEQF
TRBV2	TRBJ1-1	ASSARVGPNTEAF
TRBV18	TRBJ1-3	ASSERVTGNTIY
TRBV18	TRBJ1-6	ASSPRSDSPLH
TRBV7-6	TRBJ1-5	ASSERGGYSNQPQH
TRBV30	TRBJ1-1	AWLLKGAAEAF
TRBV18	TRBJ2-1	ASSESRDNEQF
TRBV20-1	TRBJ2-3	SASGTGQGEGSSTDTQY
TRBV18	TRBJ2-1	ASSPGEDLEQF
TRBV6-6	TRBJ1-5	ASTKGAGNQPQH
TRBV6-1	TRBJ1-4	ASSEMGEGHEKLF
TRBV3-1/TRBV3-2	TRBJ1-2	ASSTQTTGDPTL
TRBV19	TRBJ1-5	ASSIRDQPQH
TRBV7-2	TRBJ2-3	ASSLSGGTDTQY
TRBV6-5	TRBJ2-3	ASRLTESTDTQY
TRBV29-1	TRBJ1-1	SVERQGGTEAF
TRBV2	TRBJ2-7	ASRRQGVTYEQY
TRBV19	TRBJ2-1	ASSIQAGGFSYNEQF
TRBV9	TRBJ2-3	ASSVVASGASTDTQY
TRBV4-2	TRBJ1-2	ASSQAEGQDYGYT
TRBV7-9	TRBJ1-5	ASSLGERGGDSNQPQH
TRBV4-2	TRBJ2-1	ASSQEGLAVENEQF
TRBV5-1	TRBJ1-4	ASSIGVSTNEKLF
TRBV7-2	TRBJ2-6	ASSPRGTGGPSGANVLT
TRBV2	TRBJ1-1	ASSEDHRDPFVGAF
TRBV28	TRBJ2-5	ASSLGGRLETQY